These 11 T cell receptor beta chains share one sample of origin, sequenced in a study of blood T cell repertoires in COVID-19. Generated by immunoSEQ multiplex PCR, the TCRdb table keeps only in-frame clones and is missing some. The data show under 250,000 clones, with roughly 82% seen just once and about 5.4% held by the top ten. The sample taken for sequencing was peripheral blood. Receptors were obtained from a woman of 80 years or more with COVID-19, enrolled during active disease.

The chain recombines TRBV3-1 (or the pseudogene TRBV3-2) with TRBJ2-1; maybe TRBD1 (5 bases). The V end was cut by 1 base, the J end by 5 bases, with 15 bases between. Looked up from germline, CDR1 is LGHDT and CDR2 is YNNKEL (reference sequence). The CDR3 runs 16 residues. The CDR3 loop reads CASSQGVLQGHNEQFF. CDR3 bases: TGTGCCAGCAGCCAAGGGGTGCTTCAGGGCCACAATGAGCAGTTCTTC.

The chain has TRBV28 and TRBJ1-5; D might be TRBD1 (5 bases). The CDR3 has 15 amino acids. The germline CDR1 and CDR2 sequences are MDHEN and SYDVKM. V gave up 3 bases and J gave up 1 base, with 10 bases separating them. The CDR3 loop is CASSLGGSSNQPQHF. In DNA, the CDR3 is TGTGCCAGCAGTTTGGGGGGGTCAAGCAATCAGCCCCAGCATTTT.

This chain connects TRBV15 to TRBJ2-1; D may be TRBD2 (5 bases). The length of the CDR3 is 17 residues. V was pared by 0 bases and J by 5 bases, with 17 bases between. Germline V gene lookup returns CDR1 LNHNV and CDR2 YYDKDF (reference sequence). CDR3 DNA sequence: TGTGCCACCAGCAGAGACCCCAGCGGATCATCTGACAATGAGCAGTTCTTC. Translated: CATSRDPSGSSDNEQFF.

J is TRBJ2-5 and V is TRBV6-5; TRBD2 matches 11 bases. This CDR3 comprises 14 residues. Germline CDR1 reads MNHEY; CDR2 reads SVGAGI. V lost 6 bases to trimming and J lost 3 bases; unmatched junction nucleotides: 3. The CDR3 DNA reads as TGTGCCAGCAGCCAGGGACTAGCGGAAGAGACCCAGTACTTC. Translation: CASSQGLAEETQYF.

The CDR3 bases are TGTGCCAGCAGCAAGGGACAGGGCCCCTACGAGCAGTACGTC. This gives the protein CASSKGQGPYEQYV. V usage is TRBV7-9 and J usage is TRBJ2-7, with 9 bases fitting TRBD1. From germline, CDR1 is SEHNR and CDR2 FQNEAQ (reference sequence). The CDR3 has 14 amino acids. V shed 5 bases, J shed 2 bases, and the junction held 4 bases outside the gene matches.

The J gene is TRBJ2-7, the V gene TRBV6-6; D perhaps matches TRBD2 (6 bases). CDR3 length equals 11 residues. Trimming took off 9 bases at V and 3 bases at J, with 9 bases between the two ends. The germline CDR1 and CDR2 sequences are MNHNY and SVGAGI (reference sequence). DNA of the CDR3: TGTGCCAGTGGTAGCGGCTACGAGCAGTACTTC. As protein: CASGSGYEQYF.

The gene calls are TRBV30 and TRBJ1-4, with D possibly being TRBD1 (5 bases). This CDR3 spans 13 amino acids. The V gene lost 6 bases and the J gene lost 8 bases, with 16 bases spanning the gap. Germline assignment: CDR1 GTSNPN and CDR2 SVGIG (reference sequence). The CDR3 spells CACISRGREKLFF. CDR3 coding DNA: TGTGCCTGCATTTCAAGGGGAAGAGAAAAACTGTTTTTT.

This chain connects TRBV24-1 to TRBJ2-3, with a weak D call TRBD2 (5 bases). Trimming cost V 11 bases and J 0 bases, with 17 bases left between them. This CDR3 comprises 15 residues. CDR1 and CDR2 (germline): KGHDR, SFDVKD. The CDR3 DNA sequence: TGTGCCATTCAGGAGGCACCACCTAGCACAGATACGCAGTATTTT. It specifies CAIQEAPPSTDTQYF.

The rearrangement uses TRBV27 and TRBJ2-5, with 7 bases identical to TRBD1. There are 16 residues in the CDR3. CDR1 is MNHEY, CDR2 SMNVEV, per germline (reference sequence). V lost 2 bases and J lost 1; bases outside the gene matches: 7. The CDR3 nucleotides read TGTGCCAGCAGTTTACAACCGACAGGGCGCCAAGAGACCCAGTACTTC. This sequence encodes CASSLQPTGRQETQYF.

The genes are TRBV28 and TRBJ2-7; 9 positions agree with TRBD1. The germline V gene has CDR1 MDHEN and CDR2 SYDVKM. J lost 0 bases, V lost 8 bases, and 5 bases had no gene match. There are 14 residues in the CDR3. Here the CDR3 reads CASGGTGSSYEQYF. The DNA for the CDR3 is TGTGCCAGCGGTGGGACAGGGAGCTCCTACGAGCAGTACTTC.

This chain links TRBV3-1 (or the pseudogene TRBV3-2) with TRBJ1-6, with a weak D call TRBD1 (6 bases). The CDR3 length is 16 residues. Germline-derived CDR1 and CDR2 are LGHDT and YNNKEL (reference sequence). Trimming removed 2 bases from V and 5 bases from J, with 13 bases in between. This CDR3 reads CASSQSAGVNNSPLHF. The CDR3 bases are TGTGCCAGCAGCCAATCTGCAGGGGTAAATAATTCACCCCTCCACTTT.